These 15 T cell receptor beta chains were sequenced from one sample in a study of blood T cell repertoires in COVID-19. Libraries were prepared by immunoSEQ multiplex PCR; TCRdb keeps only in-frame clonotypes and omits some of them. The sample has over 55,000 clones, around 87% seen once. The specimen sequenced was peripheral blood. All receptors derive from a woman aged 80 or over with COVID-19, enrolled during active disease.

J is TRBJ1-2 and V is TRBV2, with 7 bases that match TRBD1. Unmatched junction bases numbered 6, after V lost 6 bases and J lost 8 bases. The germline gives CDR1 SNHLY, CDR2 FYNNEI. The CDR3 runs to 12 residues. DNA for the CDR3: TGTGCCAGCAGGGACAGGTGGAACGGCTACACCTTC. It codes for CASRDRWNGYTF.

This chain uses TRBV19 with TRBJ1-1; the D gene is possibly TRBD1 (6 bases). This CDR3 has 14 amino acids. Per the germline V gene, CDR1 is LNHDA and CDR2 is SQIVND (reference sequence). V was shortened by 3 bases and J by 2 bases, with 10 bases between the two germline ends. Here the CDR3 reads CASSILQGNTEAFF. CDR3 coding DNA: TGTGCCAGTAGTATTTTACAGGGAAACACTGAAGCTTTCTTT.

This clone was counted a single time. The chain carries TRBV12-3 or TRBV12-4 and TRBJ2-7; tentative D call: TRBD2 (5 bases). CDR3 size: 12 residues. Trimming shortened V by 3 bases and J by 3 bases, and 6 bases separated the two germline ends. The CDR3 DNA is TGTGCCAGCAGTTTCCGGGGCTACGAGCAGTACTTC. Translated, it gives CASSFRGYEQYF.

This rearrangement joins TRBV5-4 to TRBJ2-5; weak D call: TRBD2 (5 bases). The CDR3 length is 13 residues. Germline loops: CDR1 SGHNT, CDR2 YYREEE (reference sequence). Trimming removed 4 bases at V and 4 bases at J, with 11 bases between. In DNA form, the CDR3 reads TGTGCCAGCAGCCTAGAGCGGCGAGAGACCCAGTACTTC. It encodes CASSLERRETQYF.

The chain is built from TRBV6-6 and TRBJ1-2; D is perhaps TRBD1 (5 bases). The V gene lost 0 bases and the J gene lost 7 bases, with 12 bases spanning the gap. Germline V gene data show CDR1 as MNHNY and CDR2 as SVGAGI (reference sequence). The CDR3 is 14 amino acids. CDR3 loop: CASSYSSGDSGYTF. The DNA of the CDR3 is TGTGCCAGCAGTTACTCTTCGGGGGATTCTGGCTACACCTTC.

This clone was picked up one time. This sequence joins TRBV6-5 and TRBJ1-2, with D perhaps matching TRBD1 (6 bases). The germline V gene has CDR1 MNHEY and CDR2 SVGAGI. Trimming removed 5 bases from V and 0 bases from J, with 13 bases in between. The CDR3 covers 15 residues. CDR3 region: CASSRTVPANYGYTF. The CDR3, as DNA: TGTGCCAGCAGTCGGACAGTACCAGCTAACTATGGCTACACCTTC.

CDR3 nucleotides: TGTGCCAGCAGTTTCCAGGGGGCTCACACCATATATTTT. Its translation is CASSFQGAHTIYF. The rearrangement uses TRBV12-3 or TRBV12-4 and TRBJ1-3; 8 bases line up with TRBD1. CDR3 length: 13 amino acids. J was trimmed by 8 bases and V by 3 bases; bases with no gene match: 3.

The V gene is TRBV19, the J gene TRBJ2-5; 9 positions match TRBD2. The V segment lost 1 base and the J segment 2 bases; nucleotides outside the gene matches: 2. The CDR3 sequence is 15 residues long. Germline V gene sequence: CDR1 LNHDA, CDR2 SQIVND (reference sequence). CDR3 sequence reads: CASSIGGGDQETQYF. The CDR3 region has the DNA TGTGCCAGTAGTATAGGCGGGGGGGATCAAGAGACCCAGTACTTC.

The genes are TRBV20-1 and TRBJ1-1; D unclear. Germline-derived CDR1 and CDR2 are DFQATT and SNEGSKA (reference sequence). The CDR3 has 11 residues. V was cut by 2 bases and J by 6 bases, with 7 bases left in between. The CDR3 protein is CSARPQAEAFF. CDR3 bases: TGCAGTGCTAGACCCCAGGCTGAAGCTTTCTTT.

The rearrangement joins TRBV11-2 to TRBJ1-2, with D possibly being TRBD1 (5 bases). Germline V gene lookup returns CDR1 SGHAT and CDR2 FQNNGV. Trimming removed 5 bases at V and 4 bases at J, with 17 bases between. The CDR3 runs to 15 residues. CDR3 in amino acids: CASSPAGGMRYGYTF. DNA of the CDR3: TGTGCCAGCAGCCCAGCGGGGGGTATGCGCTATGGCTACACCTTC. Drawing the rest from reference TRBV11-2 and TRBJ1-2, the complete variable domain is EAGVAQSPRYKIIEKRQSVAFWCNPISGHATLYWYQQILGQGPKLLIQFQNNGVVDDSQLPKDRFSAERLKGVDSTLKIQPAKLEDSAVYLCASSPAGGMRYGYTFGSGTRLTVV.

The V call is TRBV24-1, the J call TRBJ1-5, with D unclear. Germline V gives CDR1 KGHDR, CDR2 SFDVKD. The CDR3 sequence is 13 residues long. The germline V and J ends were trimmed by 4 bases and 7 bases, with 10 bases remaining between them. CDR3 sequence (DNA): TGTGCCACCAGTGACACCATGGGCCAGCCCCAGCATTTT. It specifies CATSDTMGQPQHF.

The chain couples TRBV18 to TRBJ2-1, with 13 bases that match TRBD2. The CDR3 has 18 residues. Germline loops: CDR1 KGHSH, CDR2 LQKENI. V lost 2 bases to trimming and J lost 7 bases; unmatched junction nucleotides: 11. The CDR3 here is CASSPSWTSGGRGNEQFF. The CDR3 DNA sequence: TGTGCCAGCTCACCAAGCTGGACTAGCGGGGGCCGAGGGAATGAGCAGTTCTTC.

The chain couples TRBV27 to TRBJ2-2; D may be TRBD1 (6 bases). This CDR3 has 16 amino acids. Germline CDR1 and CDR2: MNHEY and SMNVEV (reference sequence). Trimming stripped 3 bases from V and 4 bases from J, with 15 bases between. The CDR3: CASSLLLGAGTGELFF. The CDR3 DNA reads as TGTGCCAGCAGTTTGTTATTGGGGGCCGGCACCGGGGAGCTGTTTTTT.

In DNA form, the CDR3 reads TGTGCCAGTAGCCGAATAGGGGTAGCGGCTAATGAAAAACTGTTTTTT. Translation: CASSRIGVAANEKLFF. The chain employs TRBV19 and TRBJ1-4, with a weak D call TRBD1 (5 bases). The ends were cut back, 6 bases at V and 3 bases at J, with 17 bases in the middle. The length of the CDR3 is 16 residues. The germline V gene has CDR1 LNHDA and CDR2 SQIVND (reference sequence).

The CDR3 reads CASRWTGGRQYHYGYTF. Here the CDR3 DNA reads TGTGCCAGCAGATGGACAGGGGGTCGACAATATCACTATGGCTACACCTTC. The chain employs TRBV27 and TRBJ1-2; 10 bases are a match to TRBD1. From germline, CDR1 is MNHEY and CDR2 SMNVEV (reference sequence). This CDR3 has 17 residues. J gave up 3 bases and V 6 bases, and 13 bases lay outside the gene matches.